Each of the 19 T cell receptor beta chains below was sequenced from the same sample in a study of brain metastases from non-small cell lung cancer. The method was immunoSEQ multiplex PCR; TCRdb's version includes in-frame clones alone and lacks a portion of them. The table lists roughly 700 clones, nearly 90% of them singletons, with approximately 12% in the top ten. The sequencing sample was made of primary lung tumor tissue. These receptors came from a donor at least 40 years old with non-small cell lung cancer.

The CDR3 reads CASSPTSGGLYNEQFF. The CDR3 nucleotides are TGCGCCAGCAGCCCGACTAGCGGGGGACTGTACAATGAGCAGTTCTTC. V gene TRBV4-1 combines with J gene TRBJ2-1; TRBD2 matches at 12 bases. V dropped 4 bases and J dropped 4; count of bases not matched to a gene: 5. The germline CDR1 and CDR2 sequences are MGHRA and YSYEKL. This CDR3 has 16 amino acids.

A single count supports this clone. The chain uses TRBV27 and TRBJ1-2; the match to TRBD1 covers 8 bases. This CDR3 spans 15 amino acids. The trim removed 4 bases at V and 5 bases at J, leaving 9 bases unmatched. The germline V gene encodes CDR1 MNHEY and CDR2 SMNVEV (reference sequence). In nucleotides, the CDR3 is TGTGCCAGCAGTTCTCAGGGGGCTCTATGGTATGGCTACACCTTC. It is translated as CASSSQGALWYGYTF.

The chain links TRBV18 to TRBJ2-1, with D possibly matching TRBD1 (5 bases). The germline V gene has CDR1 KGHSH and CDR2 LQKENI. Between the trimmed V and J ends, which lost 0 bases and 7 bases, there was a span of 13 bases. This CDR3 contains 15 residues. CDR3 in amino acids: CASSPPRTQRNEQFF. CDR3 nucleotides: TGTGCCAGCTCACCACCACGGACACAGAGGAATGAGCAGTTCTTC.

V is TRBV7-6 and J is TRBJ2-3; TRBD2 might be the D (5 bases). Trimming pared 3 bases from V and 3 bases from J, leaving 19 bases between. Germline lookup yields CDR1 SGHVS and CDR2 FNYEAQ. CDR3 length: 17 amino acids. The CDR3 coding sequence is TGTGCCAGCAGCTTGGGCGCTAGTGGGAGATCGACAGATACGCAGTATTTT. It codes for CASSLGASGRSTDTQYF.

The V call is TRBV19, the J call TRBJ2-3; maybe TRBD2 (6 bases). The CDR3 extends over 13 amino acids. Looked up from germline, CDR1 is LNHDA and CDR2 is SQIVND (reference sequence). V was pared by 6 bases and J by 0 bases, with 7 bases between. In DNA, the CDR3 is TGTGCCAGTAGCGGGACTAGCACAGATACGCAGTATTTT. The encoded protein is CASSGTSTDTQYF.

The chain combines TRBV23-1 with TRBJ1-3; perhaps TRBD1 as D (5 bases). TRBV23-1 is recorded as an ORF, its role being uncertain. Trimming removed 6 bases at V and 3 bases at J, with 15 bases between. This CDR3 has 15 residues. CDR3 DNA sequence: TGCGCCAGCAGCCCCTCGGGACTGATTGGAAACACCATATATTTT. This translates into CASSPSGLIGNTIYF.

The genes are TRBV29-1 and TRBJ1-1, with a weak D call TRBD1 (5 bases). CDR1 and CDR2 from the germline V gene are SQVTM and ANQGSEA. The V gene lost 4 bases and the J gene lost 0 bases, with 15 bases spanning the gap. The CDR3 spans 15 residues. The CDR3 protein is CSVGSGWGMNTEAFF. CDR3 sequence (DNA): TGCAGCGTTGGTTCCGGCTGGGGCATGAACACTGAAGCTTTCTTT.

For this clone: At one end, the junction sequence differs from germline, possibly due to a read error. This chain joins TRBV11-1 and TRBJ2-1; TRBD2 might be the D (6 bases). The CDR3 is 14 amino acids. Germline assignment: CDR1 SGHAT and CDR2 FQDESV (reference sequence). The CDR3 coding sequence is TGTGCCAGCAGCTTATTGGAGGGATTCAATAAGCAGTTCTTC. Protein sequence: CASSLLEGFNKQFF.

V usage is TRBV19 and J usage is TRBJ1-2; D gene uncertain. Germline assignment: CDR1 LNHDA and CDR2 SQIVND (reference sequence). The V end lost 10 bases, the J end lost 4 bases, and 19 bases lay between the germline ends. The CDR3 contains 14 residues. The CDR3 here is CATIRPGASYGYTF. CDR3 DNA sequence: TGTGCCACCATTCGACCAGGAGCCTCCTATGGCTACACCTTC.

This clone showed up just once. The rearrangement joins TRBV5-1 to TRBJ1-3, with TRBD1 matching 10 bases. The CDR3 is 16 residues long. Per germline, CDR1 SGHRS and CDR2 YFSETQ. Trimming took 4 bases from V and 3 from J; bases not matched to a gene: 7. Here the CDR3 DNA reads TGCGCCAGCAGCGCCCGGACAGGGGGAGGTGGAAACACCATATATTTT. It is translated as CASSARTGGGGNTIYF.

This chain uses TRBV5-1 with TRBJ2-3; a weak D match, TRBD2 (5 bases). V lost 1 base and J 3 bases, leaving 6 bases between the germline ends. The germline V gene has CDR1 SGHRS and CDR2 YFSETQ. The CDR3 sequence is 13 residues long. CDR3 amino acids: CASSLQRTDTQYF. For the CDR3, the DNA is TGCGCCAGCAGCTTGCAGCGGACAGATACGCAGTATTTT.

The chain couples TRBV10-3 to TRBJ2-7, with a possible D match to TRBD2 (5 bases). Deletions cut 4 bases from V and 3 bases from J, with 13 bases between. This CDR3 spans 14 amino acids. CDR1 and CDR2 (germline): ENHRY, SYGVKD. The CDR3 sequence is CAISASPRGYEQYF. The CDR3 DNA sequence: TGTGCCATCAGTGCCTCGCCCCGGGGCTACGAGCAGTACTTC.

The V gene is TRBV2, the J gene TRBJ2-3, with 10 bases matching TRBD1. Germline lookup yields CDR1 SNHLY and CDR2 FYNNEI. The CDR3 runs to 15 residues. The J segment lost 1 base and the V segment lost 4 bases, leaving 2 bases of the junction unmatched. The chain's CDR3 is CASSAGTGGTDTQYF. The CDR3 DNA follows: TGTGCCAGCAGTGCCGGGACAGGGGGCACAGATACGCAGTATTTT.

The chain has TRBV20-1 and TRBJ2-7, with D uncertain. Germline V CDR1 and CDR2: DFQATT, SNEGSKA (reference sequence). The CDR3 contains 11 residues. V shed 5 bases and J shed 4 bases, with 9 bases lying between them. CDR3 in DNA: TGCAGTGCTGGCCCTATTTACGAGCAGTACTTC. Translation gives CSAGPIYEQYF.

The V call is TRBV11-3, the J call TRBJ1-2; D is possibly TRBD1 (5 bases). Trimming took 3 bases from V and 2 from J, leaving 10 bases between them. The CDR3 runs 14 residues. CDR1 and CDR2 (germline): SGHNT, YENEEA. The CDR3 DNA sequence: TGTGCCAGCAGCTTGGGAACAGGAAACTATGGCTACACCTTC. This sequence encodes CASSLGTGNYGYTF.

This rearrangement joins TRBV5-1 to TRBJ2-7; TRBD1 matches 8 bases. This CDR3 is 14 amino acids long. Germline assignment: CDR1 SGHRS and CDR2 YFSETQ. The V and J ends lost 4 bases and 7 bases, in that order; junction bases with no gene match: 10. The CDR3 DNA reads as TGCGCCAGCAGCGCGGGACAGGCGATCTTGGAGCAGTACTTC. The encoded protein is CASSAGQAILEQYF.

The V call is TRBV2, the J call TRBJ1-4; D remains unclear. This CDR3 has 16 amino acids. The germline V gene encodes CDR1 SNHLY and CDR2 FYNNEI. Trimming pared 2 bases from V and 0 bases from J, leaving 10 bases between. This CDR3 reads CASSEFPAATNEKLFF. The CDR3 DNA sequence: TGTGCCAGCAGTGAATTCCCCGCTGCAACTAATGAAAAACTGTTTTTT.

This clone was picked up a small number of times. The DNA for the CDR3 is TGTGCCAGCAGTTCCGGGCAGGGCCTCTTGGAGACCCAGTACTTC. Its protein product is CASSSGQGLLETQYF. The chain couples TRBV28 to TRBJ2-5; D possibly corresponds to TRBD1 (5 bases). Deletions cut 4 bases from V and 5 bases from J, with 17 bases between. Germline values: CDR1 MDHEN, CDR2 SYDVKM. The CDR3 has 15 residues.

Comment on this clone: Germline and junction disagree at one end, which may indicate a read error. This rearrangement joins TRBV6-2 or TRBV6-3 to TRBJ1-2; TRBD1 matches at 8 bases. The CDR3 totals 11 residues. Germline CDR1 is MNHEY and CDR2 is SVGEGT. As DNA, the CDR3 is TGTGCCAGCAGTGATGGACAGGGAGATGACTTC. This gives the protein CASSDGQGDDF.